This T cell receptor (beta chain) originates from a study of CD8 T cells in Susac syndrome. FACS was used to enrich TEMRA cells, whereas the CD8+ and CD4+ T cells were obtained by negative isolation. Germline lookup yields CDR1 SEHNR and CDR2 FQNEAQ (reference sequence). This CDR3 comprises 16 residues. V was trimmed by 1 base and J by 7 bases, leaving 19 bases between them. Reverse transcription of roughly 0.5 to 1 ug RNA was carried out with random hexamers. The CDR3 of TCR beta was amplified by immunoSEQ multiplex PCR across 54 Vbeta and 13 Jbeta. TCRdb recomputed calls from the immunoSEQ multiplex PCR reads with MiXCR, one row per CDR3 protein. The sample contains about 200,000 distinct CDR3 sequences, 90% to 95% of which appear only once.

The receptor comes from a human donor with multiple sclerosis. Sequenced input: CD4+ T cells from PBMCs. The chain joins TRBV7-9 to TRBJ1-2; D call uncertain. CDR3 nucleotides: TGTGCCAGCAGCTTAGACCTAGGCGCCTGGATGGGTGGCTACACCTTC. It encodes CASSLDLGAWMGGYTF.